This T cell receptor beta chain appears in the sequencing data of a study of T cell repertoires in breast cancer (dated by TCRdb to 2016 to 2017). At the level of the whole study: The study profiled tumors, lymph nodes and peripheral blood lymphocytes from breast cancer patients, plus peripheral blood from healthy control donors. Tumor-free lymph nodes were processed without enzymatic digestion, and blood samples were separated by Ficoll. On average, sequencing produced about 550,000 sequences per sample, which came to 9 to 10 reads per input cell. Given the low mutational burden of breast cancer and the rarity of common mutations in breast cancer, it was reasoned that TCRs shared between breast cancer patients would target shared antigens. The majority of the 20 or so patient tumors analyzed for shared TCRs were ER+/PR+. Controls included nine healthy donors of an age range similar to the patients. Tumors and tumor-involved lymph nodes were minced and digested with Liberase and DNase, then filtered through 70-um and 40-um filters.

Worth noting for this clonotype: It lacks a known antigen. It may be a read error: a sequence one base away is much more abundant.

The germline V gene supplies CDR1 SGHVS and CDR2 FNYEAQ. Deletion took 1 base off V and 9 bases off J, with a span of 15 bases between the germline ends. The CDR3 covers 14 residues, taking in both the cysteine and the phenylalanine. The read is trimmed to its CDR3 DNA, 42 bases read in frame from base 1. The study used an expanded emulsion RT-PCR method with primers for all TCR V genes to analyze paired alpha-beta TCRs of CD8+ T cells. CD8+ T cells were isolated with a CD8 positive selection kit and incubated overnight in about 9.9 IU/mL IL-2 before emulsion RT-PCR. Library creation used emulsion pairing. Unpaired genes were suppressed in a second nested PCR with blocking oligos, after which Illumina adaptors and barcodes were added in a third nested PCR. Each emulsion RT-PCR master mix held about 4,500-270,000 T cells and included C-region, Stepout and V-region primers. The Micellula Emulsion and Purification Kit was used to generate emulsions, and Qiagen OneStep RT-PCR reagents were used for RT-PCR. Pooled libraries were sequenced on an Illumina MiSeq with paired-end 2 x 250 reads. On the authors' methods: In Galaxy, read pairs were joined and then clipped at the engineered overlap into separate alpha and beta files, and any unclipped reads were discarded. Alpha-beta pairs were assigned with CompleteTCR, a MiTCR-based pipeline that links chains sharing read cluster identifiers using an R script. TCR sequences that were observed only once, about 1-3.2% of the total, were removed as potential sequencing errors. TCRdb reran the public reads through fastp at Q25 and MiXCR, keeping productive beta chains. Entries are consolidated by CDR3 protein sequence, retaining the most common genes and DNA. The V and J calls follow TCRdb's processing rather than the paper's. A total of approximately 40,000 distinct CDR3 sequences appear in this sample, around 45% of them only once. The ten largest clonotypes hold less than 70% of the sample.

Broader findings and caveats from the paper: Shared TCRs were encoded by various nucleotide sequences, which suggests selection and expansion based on antigen. Roughly 19 TCR pairs were shared across seven or more patient tumors and were rarely found in control blood, which suggested possible tumor specificity. Sentinel lymph nodes involved by tumor shared about fourfold more TCRs with matched tumor repertoires than tumor-free nodes did (around 7.7% versus 2%). Discarding singleton TCRs and sampling only part of each tumor may have missed genuine antitumor clones. Emulsion RT-PCR was regarded as qualitative rather than quantitative, because clone recovery was skewed by transcript abundance and primer differences. TRBV7 predominated among the shared TCRs, which could possibly reflect tumor recognition or a mispriming bias from eight TRBV7 primers.

This TCR derives from a pool of human donors with breast cancer or a healthy control (not recorded which). The sequence links TRBV7-6 to TRBJ1-1; no confident D gene assignment can be made. The sample consisted of CD8+ T cells. In nucleotide form, the sequence is TGTGCCAGCAGCTTAGAAGAGACTGGGGTGCAAGCTTTCTTT. Translation gives CASSLEETGVQAFF.